This T cell receptor beta chain originates from a study of a mutant IDH1 vaccine in newly diagnosed glioma (dated by TCRdb to the early 2020s). About the investigation overall: Vaccination began 4-6 weeks after radiotherapy alone, or alongside temozolomide cycles in the chemotherapy-containing groups. Prior to enrollment, patients had been given standard therapy consisting of radiotherapy alone, temozolomide alone, or radiochemotherapy with temozolomide, with the combination given to most patients. Peripheral blood was drawn at six visits: V03 (baseline), V05, V07, V10, V12 and V13. Of the roughly 32 patients who were treated, approximately 60% were male and about 40% were female, and the mean age was roughly 40 years. The week-35 safety follow-up was designated visit V12, and the week-47 end of study was designated visit V13. For exploratory analyses, about 25 treated patients had longitudinal TCRB deep sequencing done wherever samples were available. Results and caveats for the whole study, not just this receptor: The authors noted that analyses of patient blood samples could not be reproduced because of sample limitations. Pseudoprogression appeared unrelated to alterations in the top peripheral T cell clonotypes detected by TCRB sequencing. PBMC samples for TCRB deep sequencing were selected based on availability. Immune responses induced by the vaccine were seen in roughly 92% of patients across multiple MHC alleles.

This specimen's time point label, interpreted: week 35, safety follow-up. Each vaccine dose, consisting of 300 ug of a 20-mer mutant IDH1 peptide in Montanide, was administered subcutaneously with topical imiquimod. Patients received eight vaccinations in weeks 1, 3, 5, 7, 11, 15, 19 and 23, corresponding to visits V03 through V10. Donors had newly diagnosed WHO grade 3 or 4 IDH1-mutant astrocytomas with loss of nuclear ATRX. The samples were drawn from NOA16, a multicentre, single-arm, open-label phase I trial in Germany that tested a mutant IDH1 peptide vaccine in humans for the first time. The DNeasy Blood and Tissue Kit was used to extract genomic DNA from EDTA blood for TCRB sequencing. The germline V gene (reference sequence) sets CDR1 to SGHNT and CDR2 to YYREEE. Trimming takes 4 bases from V and 8 bases from J, and the germline ends sit 15 bases apart. Its CDR3 holds 13 amino acids, cysteine through phenylalanine. Left in the record is the CDR3 DNA by itself, 39 bases read in frame from the first base.

Receptor libraries were prepared by the immunoSEQ multiplex PCR assay. Rearranged TCR beta chain sequences were amplified with the hsTCRB Kit following the manufacturer's protocol. An Illumina MiSeq was used to sequence the TCRB libraries. Per the source publication's procedure: The kit vendor's proprietary platform handled demultiplexing, trimming and gene mapping. Held by TCRdb, this immuneACCESS table contains in-frame sequences only and omits some clones. Under half of the omission traces to an unresolved V gene where checked; the cause of the rest is unknown. V, J and clone size are those of that table, while D and trimming were read from the DNA. Present in this sample are some 44,000 clones, about 80% of which were seen just once. Under 6% of the sample lies in the top ten. This clone was found once. The antigen it binds to is not known. Per-base qualities were not stored, and no clone one base away is much larger.

This sequence uses TRBV5-4 and TRBJ1-2, with the D gene uncertain. Here the sequenced sample was PBMCs, taken from a glioma patient whose treatment included an IDH1 peptide vaccine. The receptor was derived from a woman aged 45-65 years with glioma. The bases are TGTGCCAGCAGCCATTCGGGCCAAGGCGGCTACACCTTC. It translates to CASSHSGQGGYTF.